The 7 T cell receptor beta chains below all came from one sample that was sequenced in a study of sequential checkpoint blockade in melanoma. Treatment here: randomized to nivolumab then ipilimumab (arm A) or the reverse (arm B). Sequencing was performed with immunoSEQ multiplex PCR; in TCRdb, only in-frame clones are kept and a portion is missing. The data show some 8,800 clones, under 25% seen once. Sequences were derived from tumor tissue (inferred from file names), sampled from a patient given nivolumab and ipilimumab in sequence. The origin of the receptors is a human donor with melanoma.

By its share, this clone is medium-sized. CDR3 amino acids: CASSTQGPGDEQFF. The CDR3 DNA sequence: TGTGCCAGCAGTACCCAGGGCCCCGGGGATGAGCAGTTCTTC. The chain couples TRBV6-8 to TRBJ2-1, with D perhaps assigned TRBD1 or TRBD2 (5 bases each). The length of the CDR3 is 14 residues. Germline V gene data show CDR1 as MNHGY and CDR2 as SAAAGT. V gave up 5 bases and J gave up 8 bases, with 16 bases separating them.

This clone was counted ten times or more. This chain joins TRBV11-3 and TRBJ2-7; 13 bases are a match to TRBD2. The CDR3 contains 15 residues. Per the germline V gene, CDR1 is SGHNT and CDR2 is YENEEA. The trim removed 5 bases at V and 5 bases at J, leaving 6 bases unmatched. CDR3 coding DNA: TGTGCCAGCAGCAGAACTAGCGGGGGGGCCCACGAGCAGTACTTC. Residues: CASSRTSGGAHEQYF. The variable domain in full, with the rest retrieved from reference TRBV11-3 and TRBJ2-7, is EAGVVQSPRYKIIEKKQPVAFWCNPISGHNTLYWYLQNLGQGPELLIRYENEEAVDDSQLPKDRFSAERLKGVDSTLKIQPAELGDSAVYLCASSRTSGGAHEQYFGPGTRLTVT.

The rearrangement joins TRBV5-1 to TRBJ2-3; D possibly corresponds to TRBD2 (6 bases). Germline lookup yields CDR1 SGHRS and CDR2 YFSETQ. The CDR3 length is 16 residues. Trimming took off 1 base at V and 7 bases at J, with 19 bases between the two ends. Here the CDR3 reads CASSLTGGRLMNTQYF. DNA for the CDR3: TGCGCCAGCAGCTTGACAGGAGGGCGGCTCATGAATACGCAGTATTTT.

This chain uses TRBV11-3 with TRBJ2-7; D perhaps matches TRBD2 (5 bases). Trimming pared 5 bases from V and 4 bases from J, leaving 24 bases between. The CDR3 runs 17 residues. Germline V gene data show CDR1 as SGHNT and CDR2 as YENEEA. This chain's CDR3 is CASSPPPGTTLIYEQYV. CDR3 bases: TGTGCCAGCAGCCCCCCCCCGGGAACTACGTTAATATACGAGCAGTACGTC.

This chain links TRBV14 with TRBJ2-2, with 7 bases that match TRBD2. V lost 8 bases to trimming and J lost 4 bases; unmatched junction nucleotides: 4. The CDR3 is made up of 13 amino acids. The germline CDR1 and CDR2 sequences are SGHDN and FVKESK. The DNA of the CDR3 is TGTGCCAGCCGTCCGGGGGGCACCGGGGAGCTGTTTTTT. Translated: CASRPGGTGELFF.

Ten or more counts support this clone. This chain's CDR3 is CASSYTPGGLGQYF. The CDR3 DNA sequence: TGTGCCAGCAGTTATACCCCGGGGGGGCTCGGACAGTACTTC. V and J are TRBV6-8 and TRBJ2-7; 8 bases agree with TRBD2. J lost 10 bases, V lost 3 bases, and 11 bases had no gene match. In germline, CDR1 is MNHGY, CDR2 SAAAGT. The CDR3 loop spans 14 amino acids.

This chain links TRBV11-3 with TRBJ1-5; D gene uncertain. The CDR3 runs to 15 residues. CDR1 SGHNT and CDR2 YENEEA come from the germline V gene. V shed 5 bases and J shed 9 bases, with 20 bases lying between them. DNA of the CDR3: TGTGCCAGCAGCCCAGCGGACGGCGCCAGAGGGCCCCAGCATTTT. It specifies CASSPADGARGPQHF.